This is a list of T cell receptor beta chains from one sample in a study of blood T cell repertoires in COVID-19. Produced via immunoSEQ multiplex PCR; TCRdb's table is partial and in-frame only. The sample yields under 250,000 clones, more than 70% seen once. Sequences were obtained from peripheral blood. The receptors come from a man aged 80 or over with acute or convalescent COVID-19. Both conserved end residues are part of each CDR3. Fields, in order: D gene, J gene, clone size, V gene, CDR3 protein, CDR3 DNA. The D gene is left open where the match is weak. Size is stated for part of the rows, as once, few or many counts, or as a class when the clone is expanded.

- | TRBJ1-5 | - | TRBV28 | CASSSYMSNQPQHF | TGTGCCAGCAGTTCGTACATGAGCAATCAGCCCCAGCATTTT
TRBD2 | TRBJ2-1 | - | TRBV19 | CASSISLAGYNEQFF | TGTGCCAGTAGTATATCCCTAGCGGGTTACAATGAGCAGTTCTTC
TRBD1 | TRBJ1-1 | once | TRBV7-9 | CASTMTGMNTEAFF | TGTGCCAGCACCATGACAGGGATGAACACTGAAGCTTTCTTT
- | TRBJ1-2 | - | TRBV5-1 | CASRTPGVGGYTF | TGCGCCAGCAGAACGCCGGGGGTAGGTGGCTACACCTTC
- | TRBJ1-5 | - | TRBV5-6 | CASSLGLQGQPQHF | TGTGCCAGCAGCTTGGGACTTCAAGGTCAGCCCCAGCATTTT
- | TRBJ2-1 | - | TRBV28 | CASSSTDSYNEQFF | TGTGCCAGCAGTTCCACCGACAGCTATAATGAGCAGTTCTTC
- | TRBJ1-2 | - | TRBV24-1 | CATSDKESYTF | TGTGCCACCAGTGATAAGGAGAGCTACACCTTC
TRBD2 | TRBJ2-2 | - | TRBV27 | CASRRSWTSGRPYTGELFF | TGTGCCAGCAGGAGAAGCTGGACTAGCGGGAGGCCGTACACCGGGGAGCTGTTTTTT
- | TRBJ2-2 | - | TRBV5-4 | CASSTPNTGELFF | TGTGCCAGCAGTACTCCGAACACCGGGGAGCTGTTTTTT
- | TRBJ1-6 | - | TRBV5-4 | CASSGRQERNSPLHF | TGTGCCAGCAGCGGAAGACAGGAGAGGAATTCACCCCTCCACTTT
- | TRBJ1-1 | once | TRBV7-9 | CASSSYRQNTEAFF | TGTGCCAGCAGCTCATACAGGCAGAACACTGAAGCTTTCTTT
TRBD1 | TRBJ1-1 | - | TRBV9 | CASTAGQTNTEAFF | TGTGCCAGCACCGCGGGACAGACGAACACTGAAGCTTTCTTT
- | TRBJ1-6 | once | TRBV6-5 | CASTIGQPYNSPLHF | TGTGCCAGCACCATAGGACAGCCCTATAATTCACCCCTCCACTTT